Below are 25 T cell receptor beta chains sequenced from a single sample in a study of blood T cell repertoires in COVID-19. Sequencing was performed with immunoSEQ multiplex PCR; in TCRdb, only in-frame clones are kept and a portion is missing. This table holds more than 150,000 clones, about four fifths found once. The sample consisted of peripheral blood. The receptors shown here come from a middle-aged woman with acute or convalescent COVID-19.

V usage is TRBV5-6 and J usage is TRBJ1-5; 10 bases map to TRBD1. Trimming removed 2 bases from V and 8 bases from J; junction bases left unmatched: 4. The CDR3 covers 14 residues. CDR1 and CDR2 from the germline V gene are SGHDT and YYEEEE. Here the CDR3 reads CASSLRQGAEPQHF. In DNA form, the CDR3 reads TGTGCCAGCAGCTTACGACAGGGGGCAGAGCCCCAGCATTTT.

This chain uses TRBV6-5 with TRBJ2-3; TRBD2 matches at 7 bases. The V gene end was trimmed by 7 bases and the J gene end by 2 bases; junction bases not matched to a gene: 6. Germline V gives CDR1 MNHEY, CDR2 SVGAGI. The CDR3 contains 14 residues. The CDR3 region is CASTVGGITDTQYF. CDR3 coding DNA: TGTGCCAGCACTGTGGGAGGGATCACAGATACGCAGTATTTT.

This clone was seen once. The chain recombines TRBV5-4 with TRBJ1-1; TRBD1 matches at 8 bases. Looked up from germline, CDR1 is SGHNT and CDR2 is YYREEE (reference sequence). Unmatched junction bases numbered 16, after V lost 4 bases and J lost 5 bases. The CDR3 extends over 17 amino acids. The DNA for the CDR3 is TGTGCCAGCAGCGGGGGGCAGGGGGCCCGTGTTGTGACTGAAGCTTTCTTT. It codes for CASSGGQGARVVTEAFF.

The chain employs TRBV6-5 and TRBJ1-5; 8 nucleotides align to TRBD1. J was trimmed by 3 bases and V by 7 bases; bases with no gene match: 8. From germline, CDR1 is MNHEY and CDR2 SVGAGI. The CDR3 is 15 residues long. CDR3 amino acids: CASIEGDRLNQPQHF. The CDR3 DNA sequence: TGTGCCAGCATCGAAGGGGACAGGCTCAATCAGCCCCAGCATTTT.

This clone is a singleton in its sample. This chain links TRBV30 with TRBJ2-7, with D maybe TRBD2 (6 bases). CDR1 and CDR2 from the germline V gene are GTSNPN and SVGIG (reference sequence). The CDR3 loop spans 13 amino acids. V was cut by 0 bases and J by 6 bases, with 12 bases left in between. The CDR3 DNA reads TGTGCCTGGAGTGTTGTCGGGAGTTCCGAGCAGTACTTC. It translates to CAWSVVGSSEQYF.

The CDR3 loop reads CASSQAGAGNTIYF. The CDR3 DNA is TGTGCCAGCAGCCAAGCAGGGGCTGGAAACACCATATATTTT. The V gene is TRBV3-1 (or the pseudogene TRBV3-2), the J gene TRBJ1-3; D may be TRBD1 (6 bases). V lost 1 base to trimming and J lost 2 bases, with 6 bases between them. The CDR3 is 14 residues long. The germline CDR1 and CDR2 sequences are LGHDT and YNNKEL (reference sequence).

The chain carries TRBV5-4 and TRBJ1-2; D not certain. V was cut by 3 bases and J by 2 bases, with 5 bases left in between. This CDR3 contains 12 residues. CDR1 and CDR2 from the germline V gene are SGHNT and YYREEE (reference sequence). The CDR3 loop reads CASSSQNYGYTF. In nucleotides, the CDR3 is TGTGCCAGCAGCTCACAAAACTATGGCTACACCTTC.

This clone was seen a handful of times. This chain links TRBV29-1 with TRBJ2-7, with D possibly matching TRBD2 (6 bases). Per the germline V gene, CDR1 is SQVTM and CDR2 is ANQGSEA. Trimming shortened V by 4 bases and J by 2 bases, and 9 bases separated the two germline ends. The CDR3 contains 12 residues. This CDR3 reads CSVGRETYEQYF. Here the CDR3 DNA reads TGCAGCGTTGGACGGGAGACCTACGAGCAGTACTTC.

The rearrangement links TRBV6-5 to TRBJ1-1, with TRBD1 as a possible D gene (6 bases). The CDR3 is 15 residues long. In germline, CDR1 is MNHEY, CDR2 SVGAGI. V was clipped by 5 bases and J by 5 bases, with 18 bases between them. CDR3 nucleotides: TGTGCCAGCAGTCCTCAGGGGAGGGGGAGGACTGAAGCTTTCTTT. Amino acid sequence: CASSPQGRGRTEAFF.

The count of this clone is one. The V and J genes are TRBV4-1 and TRBJ1-3; 7 nucleotides align to TRBD1. Germline CDR1 and CDR2: MGHRA and YSYEKL. J gave up 5 bases and V 3 bases, and 7 bases lay outside the gene matches. This CDR3 is 15 amino acids long. As DNA, the CDR3 is TGCGCCAGCAGCCAGGGTGACAGGGAAAGAAACACCATATATTTT. This encodes CASSQGDRERNTIYF.

V gene TRBV20-1 combines with J gene TRBJ1-4; D uncertain. The CDR3 totals 13 residues. Trimming took 3 bases from V and 3 from J, leaving 8 bases between them. Germline V gene sequence: CDR1 DFQATT, CDR2 SNEGSKA (reference sequence). The CDR3 nucleotides are TGCAGTGCTAGTAAGAGTGCTAATGAAAAACTGTTTTTT. Residues: CSASKSANEKLFF.

The V gene is TRBV5-1, the J gene TRBJ1-1; no clear D gene. The germline CDR1 and CDR2 sequences are SGHRS and YFSETQ. The ends were cut back, 2 bases at V and 2 bases at J, with 10 bases in the middle. The CDR3 has 14 residues. The chain's CDR3 is CASSLNGENTEAFF. The CDR3 DNA follows: TGCGCCAGCAGCTTAAACGGGGAAAACACTGAAGCTTTCTTT.

The genes are TRBV7-9 and TRBJ2-1, with D perhaps matching TRBD2 (5 bases). Between the trimmed V and J ends, which lost 3 bases and 0 bases, there was a span of 9 bases. The CDR3 totals 15 residues. The germline gives CDR1 SEHNR, CDR2 FQNEAQ (reference sequence). CDR3 DNA sequence: TGTGCCAGCAGCTTGCCGGGGAGCTCCTACAATGAGCAGTTCTTC. Protein sequence: CASSLPGSSYNEQFF.

The chain joins TRBV30 to TRBJ1-5; D is perhaps TRBD1 (6 bases). The CDR3 spans 14 residues. Trimming took off 0 bases at V and 4 bases at J, with 10 bases between the two ends. Germline V gene sequence: CDR1 GTSNPN, CDR2 SVGIG (reference sequence). As DNA, the CDR3 is TGTGCCTGGAGTGTACGAACAGGGAATCAGCCCCAGCATTTT. It translates to CAWSVRTGNQPQHF.

The gene calls are TRBV5-4 and TRBJ1-2; D not certain. Trimming removed 4 bases at V and 8 bases at J, with 15 bases between. Germline V gene data show CDR1 as SGHNT and CDR2 as YYREEE (reference sequence). This CDR3 has 13 residues. The CDR3, as DNA: TGTGCCAGCAGCCAGCCCGGGGTTAAGGGCTACACCTTC. This gives the protein CASSQPGVKGYTF.

This clone was seen only a few times. The chain links TRBV18 to TRBJ1-5; 9 bases line up with TRBD1. Looked up from germline, CDR1 is KGHSH and CDR2 is LQKENI. The CDR3 extends over 16 amino acids. V trimming: 3 bases; J trimming: 11 bases; junction bases outside the gene matches: 14. In DNA, the CDR3 is TGTGCCAGCTCACCGTCGGCTCAACAGGGGGCAGCGACCCAGCATTTT. It translates to CASSPSAQQGAATQHF.

The chain recombines TRBV19 with TRBJ2-2; TRBD1 matches at 8 bases. CDR3 size: 14 residues. Trimming at V came to 5 bases and at J to 4 bases, leaving 3 bases not matched to a gene. Looked up from germline, CDR1 is LNHDA and CDR2 is SQIVND (reference sequence). CDR3 protein: CASSATGVTGELFF. The CDR3 DNA follows: TGTGCCAGTAGTGCGACAGGGGTCACCGGGGAGCTGTTTTTT.

This sequence joins TRBV27 and TRBJ2-7, with TRBD1 as a possible D gene (5 bases). This CDR3 is 14 amino acids long. The V gene lost 7 bases and the J gene lost 6 bases, with 19 bases spanning the gap. Per the germline V gene, CDR1 is MNHEY and CDR2 is SMNVEV (reference sequence). The CDR3 spells CASTWGTGPLEQYF. DNA of the CDR3: TGTGCCAGCACTTGGGGCACAGGCCCCCTCGAGCAGTACTTC.

This clone has a handful of counts. The chain carries TRBV11-3 and TRBJ1-1; TRBD1 aligns across 7 bases. V lost 5 bases to trimming and J lost 3 bases; unmatched junction nucleotides: 3. The germline CDR1 and CDR2 sequences are SGHNT and YENEEA. The length of the CDR3 is 13 residues. The CDR3 DNA reads TGTGCCAGCAGCGGGCAGGGGGACACTGAAGCTTTCTTT. The encoded protein is CASSGQGDTEAFF.

The rearrangement links TRBV28 to TRBJ2-7; possible D gene TRBD1, 5 bases. V gave up 4 bases and J gave up 3 bases, with 13 bases separating them. The CDR3 runs 14 residues. Germline CDR1 is MDHEN and CDR2 is SYDVKM. This chain's CDR3 is CASSYTGEDYEQYF. The CDR3 nucleotides are TGTGCCAGCAGTTACACAGGAGAAGACTACGAGCAGTACTTC.

The chain links TRBV11-3 to TRBJ2-1, with D possibly being TRBD1 (5 bases). Trimming took off 5 bases at V and 7 bases at J, with 21 bases between the two ends. The V gene's germline CDR1 is SGHNT and CDR2 YENEEA. The CDR3 runs 16 residues. CDR3 protein: CASSQSVAGWGNEQFF. Written as DNA, the CDR3 is TGTGCCAGCAGCCAGAGCGTCGCAGGGTGGGGAAATGAGCAGTTCTTC.

This chain uses TRBV9 with TRBJ2-3, with 8 bases lining up with TRBD2. This CDR3 contains 15 residues. CDR1 and CDR2 (germline): SGDLS, YYNGEE. After removal of 4 bases from V and 5 bases from J, the junction contained 9 bases not matched to a gene. Here the CDR3 reads CASSLSGRSIDTQYF. The CDR3 bases are TGTGCCAGCAGCCTGAGCGGGAGAAGTATAGATACGCAGTATTTT.

This clone was observed a single time. An end of the junction differs from the germline gene, which may be a read error. V is TRBV5-6 and J is TRBJ2-1, with 8 bases aligning to TRBD1. This CDR3 is 17 amino acids long. The germline V gene has CDR1 SGHDT and CDR2 YYEEEE. The CDR3: CASNLKAGGMSYNEQFF. The CDR3 DNA is TGTGCCAGCAACTTGAAGGCAGGGGGCATGTCCTACAATGAGCAGTTCTTC.

The chain has TRBV5-4 and TRBJ2-5; 13 positions match TRBD2. The CDR3 has 15 residues. In germline, CDR1 is SGHNT, CDR2 YYREEE (reference sequence). Unmatched junction bases numbered 4, after V lost 4 bases and J lost 4 bases. As DNA, the CDR3 is TGTGCCAGCAGCCCTGGACTAGCGGGAGTAGAGACCCAGTACTTC. Translating it yields CASSPGLAGVETQYF.

The CDR3 protein is CASSDGTTGANVLTF. CDR3 bases: TGTGCCAGCAGTGACGGGACAACTGGGGCCAACGTCCTGACTTTC. The chain joins TRBV6-4 to TRBJ2-6, with D perhaps TRBD1 (6 bases). The CDR3 consists of 15 residues. Germline assignment: CDR1 MRHNA and CDR2 SNTAGT. Trimming cost V 2 bases and J 2 bases, with 7 bases left between them.